Each of the 28 T cell receptor beta chains below was sequenced from the same sample in a study of Ad26.COV2.S vaccination and SARS-CoV-2 variants. Data came from immunoSEQ multiplex PCR; TCRdb stores just in-frame clones and leaves some out. The table has fewer than 400,000 clones, 85% to 90% seen once. Stated treatment: around 19 received Ad26.COV2.S at low or high dose, single or two shots; 5 received placebo; per-sample allocation not given. Collection of the samples took place on day 63 after the first injection of vaccine or placebo. The sample was peripheral blood, taken in a trial of Ad26.COV2.S vaccine versus placebo. The receptor source for this set is a person aged 18-65 years who received the Ad26.COV2.S COVID-19 vaccine or a placebo.

The chain is built from TRBV15 and TRBJ2-2; D tentatively fits TRBD1 or TRBD2 (5 bases each). The CDR3 sequence is 17 residues long. CDR1 and CDR2 (germline): LNHNV, YYDKDF (reference sequence). Between the trimmed V and J ends, which lost 5 bases and 0 bases, there was a span of 16 bases. As DNA, the CDR3 is TGTGCCACCAGCGGCTCGGGGAGACAGTCGAACACCGGGGAGCTGTTTTTT. This encodes CATSGSGRQSNTGELFF.

The chain employs TRBV5-6 and TRBJ1-1, with no clear D. The CDR3 spans 12 residues. The V and J ends lost 0 bases and 6 bases respectively, with 6 bases between them. The germline V gene encodes CDR1 SGHDT and CDR2 YYEEEE. CDR3 region: CASSLAGPEAFF. Written as DNA, the CDR3 is TGTGCCAGCAGCTTGGCGGGCCCTGAAGCTTTCTTT.

This clone was observed once. This chain joins TRBV6-2 or TRBV6-3 and TRBJ1-6, with D possibly TRBD1 on 6 matching bases. Germline V gives CDR1 MNHEY, CDR2 SVGEGT. V lost 5 bases, J lost 14 bases, and 10 bases lay in between. The CDR3 is 11 residues long. Here the CDR3 reads CASSRGGTLHF. CDR3 nucleotides: TGTGCCAGCAGTCGAGGGGGGACCCTCCACTTT.

The chain recombines TRBV15 with TRBJ1-4; D gene unclear. This CDR3 contains 14 residues. The germline V gene encodes CDR1 LNHNV and CDR2 YYDKDF (reference sequence). Trimming cost V 1 base and J 4 bases, with 7 bases left between them. As DNA, the CDR3 is TGTGCCACCAGCAGAGGCCAAATTAATGAAAAACTGTTTTTT. Its translation is CATSRGQINEKLFF.

The chain is built from TRBV19 and TRBJ2-7, with D maybe TRBD2 (5 bases). The germline gives CDR1 LNHDA, CDR2 SQIVND (reference sequence). There are 13 residues in the CDR3. With 3 bases removed from V and 4 bases from J, the gap between germline ends came to 10 bases. The CDR3 DNA is TGTGCCAGTAGTATCGGAGGCGGGTACGAGCAGTACTTC. Translation: CASSIGGGYEQYF. The complete variable domain, with remaining parts taken from reference TRBV19 and TRBJ2-7, reads DGGITQSPKYLFRKEGQNVTLSCEQNLNHDAMYWYRQDPGQGLRLIYYSQIVNDFQKGDIAEGYSVSREKKESFPLTVTSAQKNPTAFYLCASSIGGGYEQYFGPGTRLTVT.

The chain recombines TRBV6-5 with TRBJ1-5; possibly TRBD1 for D (6 bases). CDR3 size: 14 residues. From germline, CDR1 is MNHEY and CDR2 SVGAGI. The ends were cut back, 6 bases at V and 1 base at J, with 10 bases in the middle. CDR3 protein: CASRAQGSNQPQHF. For the CDR3, the DNA is TGTGCCAGCAGAGCCCAGGGGAGCAATCAGCCCCAGCATTTT.

This rearrangement joins TRBV5-1 to TRBJ1-2; D gene ambiguous. The CDR3 is made up of 15 amino acids. V was shortened by 4 bases and J by 8 bases, with 21 bases between the two germline ends. Germline assignment: CDR1 SGHRS and CDR2 YFSETQ. The CDR3 protein is CASSPSGIWVFGYTF. In DNA, the CDR3 is TGCGCCAGCAGCCCCTCGGGAATTTGGGTATTCGGCTACACCTTC.

The rearrangement links TRBV7-6 to TRBJ1-3; D may be TRBD1 (6 bases). V was shortened by 0 bases and J by 2 bases, with 11 bases between the two germline ends. The CDR3 totals 16 residues. Looked up from germline, CDR1 is SGHVS and CDR2 is FNYEAQ. CDR3 loop: CASSLARTEPGNTIYF. For the CDR3, the DNA is TGTGCCAGCAGCTTAGCGCGGACAGAGCCTGGAAACACCATATATTTT.

This clone was counted once. This chain joins TRBV25-1 and TRBJ2-1; D not certain. V was pared by 5 bases and J by 0 bases, with 20 bases between. Germline V lookup: CDR1 MGHDK, CDR2 SYGVNS. This CDR3 contains 18 residues. CDR3: CASSPGASERSSYNEQFF. The DNA of the CDR3 is TGTGCCAGCAGTCCAGGAGCGTCCGAGCGAAGCTCCTACAATGAGCAGTTCTTC.

The chain is built from TRBV28 and TRBJ2-7, with TRBD2 matching 10 bases. Losses at the gene ends were 8 bases for V and 7 bases for J; bases not matched to a gene: 14. Germline values: CDR1 MDHEN, CDR2 SYDVKM. The CDR3 loop spans 15 amino acids. CDR3 sequence: CASLSASGSSREQYV. The CDR3 bases are TGTGCCAGCCTTAGCGCTAGCGGGAGTAGTAGAGAGCAGTACGTC.

This chain connects TRBV2 to TRBJ2-7; 8 nucleotides match TRBD1. V shed 3 bases and J 3 bases; nucleotides not matched to a gene: 7. The CDR3 is made up of 15 amino acids. Looked up from germline, CDR1 is SNHLY and CDR2 is FYNNEI. The CDR3 protein is CASSEDRASLYEQYF. In DNA form, the CDR3 reads TGTGCCAGCAGTGAGGACAGGGCGTCCCTCTACGAGCAGTACTTC.

The chain links TRBV4-1 to TRBJ1-4; 7 bases line up with TRBD1. V was clipped by 2 bases and J by 3 bases; unmatched bases: 15. Germline-derived CDR1 and CDR2 are MGHRA and YSYEKL. There are 19 residues in the CDR3. Here the CDR3 DNA reads TGCGCCAGCAGCCAAAAAGGGGACCCCCGACAGGGCTCTAATGAAAAACTGTTTTTT. Residues: CASSQKGDPRQGSNEKLFF.

This chain joins TRBV19 and TRBJ1-3; D possibly corresponds to TRBD1 (5 bases). The V and J ends lost 3 bases and 2 bases respectively, with 17 bases between them. The CDR3 has 17 amino acids. The germline gives CDR1 LNHDA, CDR2 SQIVND (reference sequence). CDR3 loop: CASSIWQGKVTGNTIYF. The CDR3 DNA follows: TGTGCCAGTAGTATCTGGCAGGGCAAGGTCACTGGAAACACCATATATTTT.

The chain uses TRBV24-1 and TRBJ2-1; 8 bases are shared with TRBD1. J lost 1 base, V lost 5 bases, and 6 bases had no gene match. The germline gives CDR1 KGHDR, CDR2 SFDVKD. CDR3 length: 16 residues. The CDR3 DNA sequence: TGTGCCACCAGTGGCCTCGGACAGGGTTCCTACAATGAGCAGTTCTTC. Its protein product is CATSGLGQGSYNEQFF.

This chain uses TRBV7-2 with TRBJ2-3, with TRBD2 matching over 13 bases. This CDR3 is 17 amino acids long. Germline CDR1 is SGHTA and CDR2 is FQGNSA. Germline trimming cut 5 bases from V and 2 bases from J; bases unmatched to any gene: 7. The CDR3 protein is CASSLRTSGGLTDTQYF. The CDR3 nucleotides are TGTGCCAGCAGCCTAAGGACTAGCGGGGGCCTCACAGATACGCAGTATTTT.

This chain joins TRBV5-1 and TRBJ1-4; TRBD1 agrees at 7 bases. CDR1 and CDR2 from the germline V gene are SGHRS and YFSETQ. Trimming removed 2 bases from V and 6 bases from J; junction bases left unmatched: 7. The CDR3 is 15 amino acids. The CDR3 DNA follows: TGCGCCAGCAGCTTCTCGGGGCAGGGGGATGAAAAACTGTTTTTT. This translates into CASSFSGQGDEKLFF.

This sequence joins TRBV7-8 and TRBJ1-6; TRBD1 matches at 7 bases. Germline V gene data show CDR1 as SGHVS and CDR2 as FQNEAQ. This CDR3 comprises 17 residues. J gave up 10 bases and V 5 bases, and 17 bases lay outside the gene matches. CDR3 amino acids: CASSPTPLRGQRSPLHF. CDR3 sequence (DNA): TGTGCCAGCAGCCCCACCCCCCTTAGGGGACAGCGATCACCCCTCCACTTT.

The chain recombines TRBV13 with TRBJ2-1; 8 bases fit TRBD2. Germline values: CDR1 PRHDT, CDR2 FYEKMQ (reference sequence). V was pared by 4 bases and J by 8 bases, with 7 bases of the junction left unmatched. The CDR3 loop spans 14 amino acids. CDR3 nucleotides: TGTGCCAGCAGCTCCGGACTAGCCCACGATGAGCAGTTCTTC. It codes for CASSSGLAHDEQFF.

The chain employs TRBV21-1 and TRBJ1-4; the table's D call TRBD1 went unverified against the DNA. TRBV21-1 constitutes a pseudogene. The CDR3 sequence is 16 residues long. DNA of the CDR3: TGTGCCAGCAGCACCAAAAACAGTTACGTTCTTGAAAAACTGTTTTTT. It is translated as CASSTKNSYVLEKLFF.

The genes are TRBV9 and TRBJ1-5; D might be TRBD1 (6 bases). V shed 0 bases and J shed 2 bases, with 9 bases lying between them. CDR1 is SGDLS, CDR2 YYNGEE, per germline. This CDR3 comprises 15 residues. CDR3 protein: CASSVGGAGNQPQHF. The CDR3 DNA reads TGTGCCAGCAGCGTAGGGGGGGCGGGCAATCAGCCCCAGCATTTT.

This clone was counted once. The chain joins TRBV19 to TRBJ2-2, with 7 bases lining up with TRBD2. The germline V gene encodes CDR1 LNHDA and CDR2 SQIVND (reference sequence). The CDR3 runs to 14 residues. The V gene end was trimmed by 5 bases and the J gene end by 6 bases; junction bases not matched to a gene: 6. Here the CDR3 DNA reads TGTGCCAGTAGTGCGGGAGCCATGGCCGGGGAGCTGTTTTTT. Protein product: CASSAGAMAGELFF.

As DNA, the CDR3 is TGTGCCAGCAGCTTAGCGGGGGAGACCCAGTACTTC. Translating gives CASSLAGETQYF. The chain couples TRBV11-3 to TRBJ2-5, with D perhaps TRBD2 (5 bases). Germline V gene lookup returns CDR1 SGHNT and CDR2 YENEEA. The CDR3 consists of 12 residues. V was cut by 1 base and J by 5 bases, with 5 bases left in between. The variable domain in full, with the rest retrieved from reference TRBV11-3 and TRBJ2-5, is EAGVVQSPRYKIIEKKQPVAFWCNPISGHNTLYWYLQNLGQGPELLIRYENEEAVDDSQLPKDRFSAERLKGVDSTLKIQPAELGDSAVYLCASSLAGETQYFGPGTRLLVL.

A few counts support this clone. The chain combines TRBV5-1 with TRBJ2-5, with D possibly being TRBD1 or TRBD2 (5 bases each). The CDR3 is 15 residues long. CDR1 is SGHRS, CDR2 YFSETQ, per germline. Trimming removed 5 bases from V and 0 bases from J, with 14 bases in between. The CDR3 DNA follows: TGCGCCAGCAGACCCCCGGGGCGGCACCAAGAGACCCAGTACTTC. Amino acid sequence: CASRPPGRHQETQYF. The whole variable domain, remainder taken from reference TRBV5-1 and TRBJ2-5, is KAGVTQTPRYLIKTRGQQVTLSCSPISGHRSVSWYQQTPGQGLQFLFEYFSETQRNKGNFPGRFSGRQFSNSRSEMNVSTLELGDSALYLCASRPPGRHQETQYFGPGTRLLVL.

This rearrangement joins TRBV5-1 to TRBJ2-3; a possible D gene is TRBD1 (6 bases). CDR3 length: 13 residues. The V gene lost 0 bases and the J gene lost 6 bases, with 8 bases spanning the gap. Germline lookup yields CDR1 SGHRS and CDR2 YFSETQ. CDR3 nucleotides: TGCGCCAGCAGCTTGGGGGGGCCTGATACGCAGTATTTT. Its protein is CASSLGGPDTQYF.

V usage is TRBV6-5 and J usage is TRBJ1-2, with 9 bases lining up with TRBD1. V dropped 6 bases and J dropped 3; count of bases not matched to a gene: 5. Germline lookup yields CDR1 MNHEY and CDR2 SVGAGI. The CDR3 is 14 residues long. CDR3 residues: CASRRQGVDYGYTF. In DNA, the CDR3 is TGTGCCAGCAGGAGACAGGGGGTAGACTATGGCTACACCTTC.

The chain carries TRBV2 and TRBJ1-1; D is unresolved. Trimming pared 8 bases from V and 3 bases from J, leaving 16 bases between. This CDR3 is 14 amino acids long. The V gene's germline CDR1 is SNHLY and CDR2 FYNNEI. The DNA for the CDR3 is TGTGCCAGCCGGCAGCTATATAGAGACACTGAAGCTTTCTTT. It codes for CASRQLYRDTEAFF.

The chain uses TRBV4-3 and TRBJ1-2; 9 bases map to TRBD1. The V gene's germline CDR1 is LGHNA and CDR2 YSLEER. CDR3 length: 15 amino acids. V shed 0 bases, J shed 7 bases, and the junction held 6 bases outside the gene matches. The CDR3 DNA reads TGCGCCAGCAGCCAAGATTGGACAGGGGACATTGGCTACACCTTC. Its translation is CASSQDWTGDIGYTF.

This rearrangement joins TRBV10-3 to TRBJ2-7; 8 bases are shared with TRBD1. V was clipped by 1 base and J by 5 bases; unmatched bases: 7. Looked up from germline, CDR1 is ENHRY and CDR2 is SYGVKD. The CDR3 contains 15 residues. In DNA, the CDR3 is TGTGCCATCAGTGAGTTCAGGGGGCGAAAGGACGAGCAGTACTTC. Translating it yields CAISEFRGRKDEQYF.